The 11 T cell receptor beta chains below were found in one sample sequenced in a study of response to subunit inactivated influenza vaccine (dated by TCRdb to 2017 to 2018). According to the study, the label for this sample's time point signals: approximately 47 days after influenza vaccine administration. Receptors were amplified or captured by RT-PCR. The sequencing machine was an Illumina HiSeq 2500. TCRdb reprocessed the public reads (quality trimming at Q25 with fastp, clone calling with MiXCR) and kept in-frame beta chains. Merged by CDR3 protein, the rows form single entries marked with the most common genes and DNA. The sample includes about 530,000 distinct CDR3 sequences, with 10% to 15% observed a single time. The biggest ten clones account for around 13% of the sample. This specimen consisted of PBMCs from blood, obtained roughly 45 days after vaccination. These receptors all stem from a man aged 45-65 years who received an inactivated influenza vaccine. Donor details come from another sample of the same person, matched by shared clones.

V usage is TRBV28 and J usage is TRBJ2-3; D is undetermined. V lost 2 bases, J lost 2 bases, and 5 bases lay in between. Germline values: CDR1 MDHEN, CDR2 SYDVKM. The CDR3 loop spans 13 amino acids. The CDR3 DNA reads TGTGCCAGCAGTTTAAGGTACACAGATACGCAGTATTTT. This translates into CASSLRYTDTQYF.

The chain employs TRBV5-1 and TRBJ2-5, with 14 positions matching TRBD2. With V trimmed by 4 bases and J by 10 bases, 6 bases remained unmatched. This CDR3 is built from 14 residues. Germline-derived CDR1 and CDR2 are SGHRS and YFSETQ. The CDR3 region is CASSPGLAGGLQYF. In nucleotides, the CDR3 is TGCGCCAGCAGCCCTGGACTAGCGGGGGGCCTCCAGTACTTC. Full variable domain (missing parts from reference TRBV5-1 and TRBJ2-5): KAGVTQTPRYLIKTRGQQVTLSCSPISGHRSVSWYQQTPGQGLQFLFEYFSETQRNKGNFPGRFSGRQFSNSRSEMNVSTLELGDSALYLCASSPGLAGGLQYFGPGTRLLVL.

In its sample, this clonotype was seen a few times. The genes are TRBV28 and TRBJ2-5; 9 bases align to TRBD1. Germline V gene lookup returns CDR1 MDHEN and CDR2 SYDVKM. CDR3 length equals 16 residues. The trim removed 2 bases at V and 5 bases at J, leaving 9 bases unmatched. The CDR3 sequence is CASSLARDREEETQYF. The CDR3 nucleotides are TGTGCCAGCAGTTTAGCCCGGGACAGGGAGGAGGAGACCCAGTACTTC.

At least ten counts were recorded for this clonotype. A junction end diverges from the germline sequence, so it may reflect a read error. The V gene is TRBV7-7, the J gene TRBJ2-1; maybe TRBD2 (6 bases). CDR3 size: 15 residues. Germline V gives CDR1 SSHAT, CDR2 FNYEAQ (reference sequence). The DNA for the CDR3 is TGTGCTAGCAGATCCACTAGCCGACCTTTCAATGAGCAGTTCTTC. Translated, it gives CASRSTSRPFNEQFF.

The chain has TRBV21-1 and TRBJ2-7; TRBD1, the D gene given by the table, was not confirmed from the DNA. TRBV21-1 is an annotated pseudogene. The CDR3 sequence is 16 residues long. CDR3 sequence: CASSKGRQGRYYEQYF. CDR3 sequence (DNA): TGTGCCAGCAGCAAAGGTAGACAGGGAAGATACTACGAGCAGTACTTC.

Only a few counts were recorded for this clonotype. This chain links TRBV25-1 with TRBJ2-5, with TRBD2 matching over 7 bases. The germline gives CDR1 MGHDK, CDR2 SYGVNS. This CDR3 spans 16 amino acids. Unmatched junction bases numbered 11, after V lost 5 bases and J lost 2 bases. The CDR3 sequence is CASSPLGGASQETQYF. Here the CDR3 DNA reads TGTGCCAGCAGTCCCCTGGGAGGGGCTTCTCAAGAGACCCAGTACTTC.

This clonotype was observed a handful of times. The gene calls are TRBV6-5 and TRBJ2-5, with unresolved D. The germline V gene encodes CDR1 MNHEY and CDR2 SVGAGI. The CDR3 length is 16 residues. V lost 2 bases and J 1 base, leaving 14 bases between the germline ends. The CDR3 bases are TGTGCCAGCAGTTACGCCTCCATGAACGGCCAAGAGACCCAGTACTTC. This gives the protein CASSYASMNGQETQYF.

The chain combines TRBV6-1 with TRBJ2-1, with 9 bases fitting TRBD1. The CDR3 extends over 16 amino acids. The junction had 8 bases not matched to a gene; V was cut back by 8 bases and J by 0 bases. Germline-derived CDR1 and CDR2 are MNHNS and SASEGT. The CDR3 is CASGTGYLSSYNEQFF. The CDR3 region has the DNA TGTGCCAGCGGGACAGGGTACCTGAGCTCCTACAATGAGCAGTTCTTC.

The CDR3 bases are TGTGCCAGCAGCTTGGTACTAGCGGGGTATATAGATACGCAGTATTTT. The encoded protein is CASSLVLAGYIDTQYF. The chain is built from TRBV5-6 and TRBJ2-3; 10 nucleotides align to TRBD2. CDR1 and CDR2 from the germline V gene are SGHDT and YYEEEE. With V trimmed by 0 bases and J by 5 bases, 6 bases remained unmatched. The CDR3 length is 16 residues.

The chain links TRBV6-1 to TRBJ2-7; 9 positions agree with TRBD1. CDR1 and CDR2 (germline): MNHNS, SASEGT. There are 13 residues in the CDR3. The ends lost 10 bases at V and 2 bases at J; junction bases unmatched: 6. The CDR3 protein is CAITGTGTYEQYF. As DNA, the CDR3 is TGTGCCATAACCGGGACAGGGACCTACGAGCAGTACTTC.

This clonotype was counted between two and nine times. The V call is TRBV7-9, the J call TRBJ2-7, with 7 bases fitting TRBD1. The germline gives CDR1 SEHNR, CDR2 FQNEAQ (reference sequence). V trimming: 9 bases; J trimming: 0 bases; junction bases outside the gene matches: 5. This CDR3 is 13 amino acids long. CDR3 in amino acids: CASARDSSYEQYF. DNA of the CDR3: TGTGCCAGTGCCCGGGACAGCTCCTACGAGCAGTACTTC.